The 21 T cell receptor delta chains below were found in one sample sequenced in a study of gamma-delta chains in newborns, infants, children. TCRdb redid the clone calls on the reads with CATT. The table includes approximately 11,000 delta-chain clones, around 8.3% detected once. Sequenced input: blood. The receptors stem from a child who was a newborn, infant or young child, either healthy, febrile or measles-vaccinated (not recorded which).

On this clone: The identical CDR3 is also encoded by other nucleotide sequences in the sample. The rearrangement uses TRDV2 and TRDJ1; 12 nucleotides agree with TRDD3. The CDR3 loop spans 22 amino acids. The germline V gene encodes CDR1 GEAIGNYY and CDR2 EKD. The trim removed 3 bases at V and 0 bases at J, leaving 22 bases unmatched. CDR3 sequence reads: CACDPLGLPRALGDTYTDKLIF. The DNA of the CDR3 is TGTGCCTGTGACCCCTTAGGCCTTCCTCGGGCACTGGGGGATACCTACACCGATAAACTCATCTTT.

As concerns this clone: The junction differs from germline at one of its ends, possibly a read error. Other DNA sequences within the sample encode an identical CDR3. V gene TRDV2 combines with J gene TRDJ3; 8 bases align to TRDD3. Germline V CDR1 and CDR2: GEAIGNYY, EKD. This CDR3 contains 16 residues. CDR3 protein: CACDTWGIWDTRQMFF. The CDR3 region has the DNA TGTGCCTGTGACACCTGGGGGATTTGGGACACCCGACAGATGTTCTTC.

This clone was counted a few times. This chain joins TRAV29/DV5 and TRDJ3, with 9 positions matching TRDD3. The CDR3 extends over 14 amino acids. Germline CDR1 and CDR2: NSMFDY and ISSIKDK. J lost 2 bases, V lost 6 bases, and 0 bases had no gene match. CDR3 residues: CAGGYAWDTRQMFF. CDR3 DNA: TGTGCAGGGGGATACGCCTGGGACACCCGACAGATGTTTTTC.

This clone ranks as medium-sized. The same CDR3 also results from other DNA sequences found in this sample. V and J are TRDV2 and TRDJ1, with TRDD3 matching over 10 bases. J was trimmed by 0 bases and V by 3 bases; bases with no gene match: 9. The CDR3 runs to 17 residues. The germline CDR1 and CDR2 sequences are GEAIGNYY and EKD. CDR3 DNA: TGTGCCTGTGACTCGTTACTGGGGGATTCTTACACCGATAAACTCATCTTT. Translated, it gives CACDSLLGDSYTDKLIF.

This clone was seen a few times. At one end the junction does not follow the germline gene, possibly because of a read error. The chain carries TRDV2 and TRDJ3, with TRDD3 matching 9 bases. There are 22 residues in the CDR3. Germline V lookup: CDR1 GEAIGNYY, CDR2 EKD. This chain's CDR3 is CACNTADTGGLGSSWDTRQMFF. The DNA for the CDR3 is TGTGCCTGTAACACGGCAGATACTGGGGGACTCGGCAGCTCCTGGGACACCCGACAGATGTTTTTC.

This clone was detected only a few times. A read error may produce the germline difference seen at one junction end. The V gene is TRDV2, the J gene TRDJ3, with TRDD3 matching 10 bases. Germline-derived CDR1 and CDR2 are GEAIGNYY and EKD. The CDR3 runs to 21 residues. CDR3 bases: TGTGCCTGTGACACCGGGGGGATACGCTCCGAGGGCTCCCGGGACACCCGACAGATGTTTTTC. Translated, it gives CACDTGGIRSEGSRDTRQMFF.

The rearrangement joins TRDV2 to TRDJ3, with TRDD3 matching over 8 bases. The V segment lost 0 bases and the J segment 0 bases; nucleotides outside the gene matches: 12. Germline V CDR1 and CDR2: GEAIGNYY, EKD. This CDR3 contains 21 residues. The CDR3 protein is CACDTGALLGVSSWDTRQMFF. The DNA for the CDR3 is TGTGCCTGTGACACCGGAGCATTACTGGGGGTCAGCTCCTGGGACACCCGACAGATGTTTTTC.

Of note for this clone: Other nucleotide sequences from this sample produce the same CDR3. V is TRDV2 and J is TRDJ3; 13 bases map to TRDD3. The CDR3 sequence is 19 residues long. V was clipped by 2 bases and J by 0 bases; unmatched bases: 3. The germline V gene encodes CDR1 GEAIGNYY and CDR2 EKD. The CDR3 reads CACDSTGGYASWDTRQMFF. In DNA, the CDR3 is TGTGCCTGTGACAGTACTGGGGGATACGCCTCCTGGGACACCCGACAGATGTTTTTC.

V gene TRDV2 combines with J gene TRDJ3, with TRDD3 matching over 7 bases. There are 17 residues in the CDR3. Germline CDR1 reads GEAIGNYY; CDR2 reads EKD. With 3 bases clipped from V and 0 bases from J, the junction kept 4 bases outside the gene matches. CDR3 protein: CACDGIPSSWDTRQMFF. The CDR3 DNA follows: TGTGCCTGTGACGGGATACCGAGCTCCTGGGACACCCGACAGATGTTTTTC.

Within the sample, this clone is medium-sized (0.01 to 0.1%). The chain couples TRDV2 to TRDJ3, with TRDD3 matching 12 bases. Germline V gives CDR1 GEAIGNYY, CDR2 EKD. The V and J ends lost 4 bases and 0 bases, in that order; junction bases with no gene match: 9. The CDR3 runs to 20 residues. CDR3 sequence reads: CACDPILGDTSSWDTRQMFF. CDR3 DNA sequence: TGTGCCTGTGATCCGATACTGGGGGATACCAGCTCCTGGGACACCCGACAGATGTTTTTC.

The table lists this clone with a few counts. The CDR3 region has the DNA TGTGCCTGGGATATACTGGGGTCCAGCTCCTGGGACACCCGACAGATGTTTTTC. Translated: CAWDILGSSSWDTRQMFF. The gene calls are TRDV2 and TRDJ3; 7 bases match TRDD3. In germline, CDR1 is GEAIGNYY, CDR2 EKD. This CDR3 is 18 amino acids long. Trimming cost V 7 bases and J 0 bases; bases outside gene matches: 11.

Only a few counts were recorded for this clone. The same CDR3 is also encoded by other DNA sequences in this sample. The rearrangement links TRDV2 to TRDJ1, with a possible D match to TRDD3 (5 bases). V dropped 0 bases and J dropped 2 bases, with 9 bases sitting between them. Per the germline V gene, CDR1 is GEAIGNYY and CDR2 is EKD. This CDR3 region has 14 residues. The CDR3 nucleotides read TGTGCCTGTGACACCTGGGGCTTTACCGATAAACTCATCTTT. Amino acids: CACDTWGFTDKLIF.

This clone was observed a few times. The V and J genes are TRDV2 and TRDJ3; TRDD3 matches 10 bases. The junction had 12 bases not matched to a gene; V was cut back by 3 bases and J by 2 bases. Germline lookup yields CDR1 GEAIGNYY and CDR2 EKD. CDR3 length: 20 residues. CDR3 protein: CACDAVLGDPTPWDTRQMFF. The CDR3 bases are TGTGCCTGTGACGCCGTACTGGGGGATCCAACCCCCTGGGACACCCGACAGATGTTTTTC.

This clone showed up just a few times. One end of the junction does not line up with germline, which may come from a read error. The rearrangement uses TRDV2 and TRDJ2; 10 nucleotides align to TRDD3. The CDR3 is 19 residues long. Germline V gives CDR1 GEAIGNYY, CDR2 EKD. DNA of the CDR3: TGTGCCTGCGACACGGTATGGGGGATACCCCAAACCCTGACAGCACAACTCTTCTTT. Encoded protein: CACDTVWGIPQTLTAQLFF.

J is TRDJ1 and V is TRDV3, with 13 bases aligning to TRDD3. The length of the CDR3 is 20 residues. The junction had 19 bases not matched to a gene; V was cut back by 3 bases and J by 0 bases. Per the germline V gene, CDR1 is TVYSNPD and CDR2 is GDNSRS (reference sequence). The CDR3 sequence is CAFSNYSILGDTRYTDKLIF. In nucleotides, the CDR3 is TGTGCCTTCTCCAATTATTCCATACTGGGGGATACGCGGTACACCGATAAACTCATCTTT.

This clone was recorded a few times. The chain combines TRDV2 with TRDJ3; D is unclear. This CDR3 is 15 amino acids long. Between the trimmed V and J ends, which lost 0 bases and 7 bases, there was a span of 9 bases. Germline CDR1 is GEAIGNYY and CDR2 is EKD. This CDR3 reads CACDTVIPDTRQMFF. The CDR3 DNA reads TGTGCCTGTGACACCGTTATACCCGACACCCGACAGATGTTTTTC.

The chain joins TRDV2 to TRDJ3, with 8 positions matching TRDD3. The CDR3 runs 17 residues. Unmatched junction bases numbered 7, after V lost 7 bases and J lost 0 bases. CDR1 and CDR2 from the germline V gene are GEAIGNYY and EKD. In DNA form, the CDR3 reads TGTGCCTGCTCCGTACTGGGGGGCTCCTGGGACACCCGACAGATGTTTTTC. Its protein product is CACSVLGGSWDTRQMFF.

The chain employs TRDV2 and TRDJ3, with TRDD3 identical over 13 bases. Per the germline V gene, CDR1 is GEAIGNYY and CDR2 is EKD. With 2 bases clipped from V and 0 bases from J, the junction kept 6 bases outside the gene matches. CDR3 length: 20 amino acids. CDR3 loop: CACDRVLGDTASWDTRQMFF. The CDR3 DNA sequence: TGTGCCTGTGACAGAGTACTGGGGGATACGGCCTCCTGGGACACCCGACAGATGTTTTTC.

The chain has TRDV2 and TRDJ3; 10 nucleotides agree with TRDD3. V was clipped by 0 bases and J by 0 bases; unmatched bases: 7. The CDR3 is 20 amino acids. CDR1 is GEAIGNYY, CDR2 EKD, per germline. The CDR3 sequence: CACDTVVGDTRSWDTRQMFF. For the CDR3, the DNA is TGTGCCTGTGACACCGTGGTGGGGGATACTCGCTCCTGGGACACCCGACAGATGTTTTTC.

The table lists this clone with a few counts. The CDR3 is CALGERLVSWRISRVAQLFF. As DNA, the CDR3 is TGTGCTCTTGGGGAACGCCTAGTATCATGGAGGATTAGCCGGGTAGCACAACTCTTCTTT. The chain combines TRDV1 with TRDJ2; D gene unclear. The CDR3 totals 20 residues. The V and J ends lost 1 base and 7 bases respectively, with 28 bases between them. Germline V gives CDR1 TSWWSYY, CDR2 QGS.

In the case of this clone: Relative to the germline gene, one junction end is altered; a read error may explain this. This chain joins TRDV1 and TRDJ1, with TRDD3 identical over 13 bases. Germline V gives CDR1 TSWWSYY, CDR2 QGS. The CDR3 runs to 20 residues. The CDR3 is CALGGIDWGIRVLDTDKLIF. CDR3 in DNA: TGTGCTCTTGGGGGTATCGACTGGGGGATACGGGTTTTGGACACCGATAAACTCATCTTC.